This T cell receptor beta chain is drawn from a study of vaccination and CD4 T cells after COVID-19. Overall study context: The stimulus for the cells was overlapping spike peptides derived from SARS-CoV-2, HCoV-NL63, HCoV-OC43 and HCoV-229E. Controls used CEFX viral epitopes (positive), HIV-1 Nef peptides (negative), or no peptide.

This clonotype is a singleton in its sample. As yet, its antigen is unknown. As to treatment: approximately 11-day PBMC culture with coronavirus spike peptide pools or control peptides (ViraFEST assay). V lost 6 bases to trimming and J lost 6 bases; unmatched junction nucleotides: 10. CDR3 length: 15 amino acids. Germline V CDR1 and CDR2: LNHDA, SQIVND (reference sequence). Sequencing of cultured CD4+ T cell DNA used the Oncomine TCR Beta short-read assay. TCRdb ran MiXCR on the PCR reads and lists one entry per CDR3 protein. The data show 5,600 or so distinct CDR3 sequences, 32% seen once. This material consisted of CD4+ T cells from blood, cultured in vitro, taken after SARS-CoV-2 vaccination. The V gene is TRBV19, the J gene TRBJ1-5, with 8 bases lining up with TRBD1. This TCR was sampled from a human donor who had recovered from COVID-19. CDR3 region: CASRGGQGSGQPQHF. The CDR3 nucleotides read TGTGCCAGTAGGGGTGGACAGGGTTCAGGTCAGCCCCAGCATTTT. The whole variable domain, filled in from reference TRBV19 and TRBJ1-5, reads DGGITQSPKYLFRKEGQNVTLSCEQNLNHDAMYWYRQDPGQGLRLIYYSQIVNDFQKGDIAEGYSVSREKKESFPLTVTSAQKNPTAFYLCASRGGQGSGQPQHFGDGTRLSIL.